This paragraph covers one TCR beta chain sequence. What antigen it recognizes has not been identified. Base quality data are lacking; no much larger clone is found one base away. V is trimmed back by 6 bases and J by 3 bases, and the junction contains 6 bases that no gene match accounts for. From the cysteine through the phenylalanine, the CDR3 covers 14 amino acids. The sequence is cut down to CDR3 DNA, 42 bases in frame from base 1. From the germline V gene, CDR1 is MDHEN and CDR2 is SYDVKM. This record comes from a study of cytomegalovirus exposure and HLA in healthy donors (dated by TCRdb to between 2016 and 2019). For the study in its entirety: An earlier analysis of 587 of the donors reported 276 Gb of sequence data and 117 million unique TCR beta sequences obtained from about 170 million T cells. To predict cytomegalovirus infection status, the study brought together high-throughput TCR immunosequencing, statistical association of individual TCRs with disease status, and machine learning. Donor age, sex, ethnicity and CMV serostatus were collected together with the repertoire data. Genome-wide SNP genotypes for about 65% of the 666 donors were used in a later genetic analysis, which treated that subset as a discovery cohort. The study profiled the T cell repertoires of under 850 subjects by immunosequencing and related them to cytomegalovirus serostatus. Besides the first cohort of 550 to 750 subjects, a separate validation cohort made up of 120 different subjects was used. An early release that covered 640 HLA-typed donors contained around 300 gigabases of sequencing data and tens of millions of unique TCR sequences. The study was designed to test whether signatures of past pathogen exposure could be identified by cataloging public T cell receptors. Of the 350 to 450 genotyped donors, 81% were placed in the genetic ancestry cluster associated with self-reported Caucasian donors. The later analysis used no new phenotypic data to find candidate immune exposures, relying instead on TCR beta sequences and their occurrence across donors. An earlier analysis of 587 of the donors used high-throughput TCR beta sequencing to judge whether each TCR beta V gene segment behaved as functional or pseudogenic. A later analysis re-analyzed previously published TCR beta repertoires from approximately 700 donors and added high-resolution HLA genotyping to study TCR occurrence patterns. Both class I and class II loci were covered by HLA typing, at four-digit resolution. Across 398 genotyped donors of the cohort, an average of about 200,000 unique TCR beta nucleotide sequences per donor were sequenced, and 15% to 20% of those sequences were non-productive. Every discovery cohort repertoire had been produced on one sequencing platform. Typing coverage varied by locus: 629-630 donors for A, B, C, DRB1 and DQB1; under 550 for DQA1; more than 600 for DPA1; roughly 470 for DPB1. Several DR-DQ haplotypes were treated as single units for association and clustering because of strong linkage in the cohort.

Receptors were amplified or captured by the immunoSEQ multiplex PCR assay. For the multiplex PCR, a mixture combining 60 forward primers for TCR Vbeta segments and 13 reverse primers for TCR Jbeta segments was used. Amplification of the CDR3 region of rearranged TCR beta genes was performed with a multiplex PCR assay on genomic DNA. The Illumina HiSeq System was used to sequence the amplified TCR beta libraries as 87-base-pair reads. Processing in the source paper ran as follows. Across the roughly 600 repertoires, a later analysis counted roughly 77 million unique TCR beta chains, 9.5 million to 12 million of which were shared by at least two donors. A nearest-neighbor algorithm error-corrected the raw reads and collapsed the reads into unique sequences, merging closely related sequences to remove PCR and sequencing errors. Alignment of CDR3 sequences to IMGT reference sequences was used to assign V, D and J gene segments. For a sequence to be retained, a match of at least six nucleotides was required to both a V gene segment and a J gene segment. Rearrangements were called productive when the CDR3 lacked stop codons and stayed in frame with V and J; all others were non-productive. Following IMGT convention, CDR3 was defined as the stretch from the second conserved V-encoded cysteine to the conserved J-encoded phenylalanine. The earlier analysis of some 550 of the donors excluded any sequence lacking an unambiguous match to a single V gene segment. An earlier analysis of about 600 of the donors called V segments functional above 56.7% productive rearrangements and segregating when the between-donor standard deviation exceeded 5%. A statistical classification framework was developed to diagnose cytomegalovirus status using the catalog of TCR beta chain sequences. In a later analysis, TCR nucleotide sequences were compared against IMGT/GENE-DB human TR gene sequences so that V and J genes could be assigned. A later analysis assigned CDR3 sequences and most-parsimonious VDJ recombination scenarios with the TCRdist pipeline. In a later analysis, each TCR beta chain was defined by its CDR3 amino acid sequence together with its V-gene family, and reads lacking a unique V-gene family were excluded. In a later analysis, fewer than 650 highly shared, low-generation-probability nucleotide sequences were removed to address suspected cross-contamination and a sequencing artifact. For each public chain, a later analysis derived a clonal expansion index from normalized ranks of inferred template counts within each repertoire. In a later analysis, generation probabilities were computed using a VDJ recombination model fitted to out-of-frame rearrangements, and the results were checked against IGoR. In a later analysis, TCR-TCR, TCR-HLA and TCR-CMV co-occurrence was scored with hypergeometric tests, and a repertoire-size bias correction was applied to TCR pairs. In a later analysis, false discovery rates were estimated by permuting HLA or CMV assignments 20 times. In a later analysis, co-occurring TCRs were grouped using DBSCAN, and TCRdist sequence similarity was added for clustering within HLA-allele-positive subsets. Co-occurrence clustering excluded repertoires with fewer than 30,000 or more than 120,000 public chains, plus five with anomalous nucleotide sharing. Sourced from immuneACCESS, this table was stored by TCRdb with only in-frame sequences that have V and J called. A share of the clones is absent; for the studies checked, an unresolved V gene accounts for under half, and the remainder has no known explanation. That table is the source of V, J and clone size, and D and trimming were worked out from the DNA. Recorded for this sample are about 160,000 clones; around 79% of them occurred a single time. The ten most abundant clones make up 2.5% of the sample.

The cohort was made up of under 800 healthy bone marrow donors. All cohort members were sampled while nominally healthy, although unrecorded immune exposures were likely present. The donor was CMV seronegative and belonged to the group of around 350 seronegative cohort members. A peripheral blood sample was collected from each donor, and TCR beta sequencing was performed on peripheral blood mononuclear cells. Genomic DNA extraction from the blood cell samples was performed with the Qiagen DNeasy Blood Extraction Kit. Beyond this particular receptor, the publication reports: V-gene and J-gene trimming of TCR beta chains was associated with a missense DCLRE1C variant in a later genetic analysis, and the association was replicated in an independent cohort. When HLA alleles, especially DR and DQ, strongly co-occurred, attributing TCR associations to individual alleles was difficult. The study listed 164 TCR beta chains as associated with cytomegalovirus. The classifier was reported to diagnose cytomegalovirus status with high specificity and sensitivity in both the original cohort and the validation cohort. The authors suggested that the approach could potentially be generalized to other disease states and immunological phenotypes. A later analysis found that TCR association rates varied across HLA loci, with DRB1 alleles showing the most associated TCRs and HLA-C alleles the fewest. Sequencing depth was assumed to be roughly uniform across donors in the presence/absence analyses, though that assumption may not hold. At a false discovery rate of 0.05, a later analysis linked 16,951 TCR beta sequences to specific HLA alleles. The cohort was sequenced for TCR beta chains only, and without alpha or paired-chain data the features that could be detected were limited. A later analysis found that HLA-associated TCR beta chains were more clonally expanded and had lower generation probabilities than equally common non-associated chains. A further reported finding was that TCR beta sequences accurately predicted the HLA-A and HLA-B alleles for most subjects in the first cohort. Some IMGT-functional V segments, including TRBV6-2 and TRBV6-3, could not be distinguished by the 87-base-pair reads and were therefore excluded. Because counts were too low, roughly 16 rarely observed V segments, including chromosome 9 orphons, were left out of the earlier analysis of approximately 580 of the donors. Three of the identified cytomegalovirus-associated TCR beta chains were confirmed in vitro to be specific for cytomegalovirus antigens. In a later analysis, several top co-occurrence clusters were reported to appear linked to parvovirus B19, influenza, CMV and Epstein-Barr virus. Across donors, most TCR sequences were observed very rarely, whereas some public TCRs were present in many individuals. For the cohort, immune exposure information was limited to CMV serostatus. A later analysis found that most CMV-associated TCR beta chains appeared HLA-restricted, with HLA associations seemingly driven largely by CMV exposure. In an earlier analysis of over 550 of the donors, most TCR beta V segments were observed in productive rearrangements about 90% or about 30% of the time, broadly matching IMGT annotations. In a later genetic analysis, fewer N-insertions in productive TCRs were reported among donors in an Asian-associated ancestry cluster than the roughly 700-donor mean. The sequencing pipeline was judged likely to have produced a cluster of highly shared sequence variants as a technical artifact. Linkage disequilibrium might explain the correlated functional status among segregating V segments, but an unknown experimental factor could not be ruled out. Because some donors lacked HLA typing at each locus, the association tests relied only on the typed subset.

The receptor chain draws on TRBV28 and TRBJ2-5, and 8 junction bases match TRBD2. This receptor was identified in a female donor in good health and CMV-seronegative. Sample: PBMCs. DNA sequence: TGTGCCAGCAGCCCGGGGGGGTTAAAAGAGACCCAGTACTTC. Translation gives CASSPGGLKETQYF.